The subject of this entry is one T cell receptor beta chain. Its target is unknown. V was clipped by 0 bases and J by 4 bases, with 9 bases between them. Germline V gives CDR1 DFQATT, CDR2 SNEGSKA (reference sequence). The CDR3 contains 13 residues. The data were obtained in a study of T-cell reconstitution after alpha-beta-depleted transplantation in children. Findings and limits, study-wide: Some patients' high day-60 TCRbeta diversity was traced to surviving recipient T cells and thymic progenitors. T-cell counts and diversity were attributed mostly to newly produced T cells one year after transplant. Several hundred expanded graft clones reportedly were the source of alpha-beta T cells about two months after transplant.

It was with unique molecular identifiers that the TCRbeta library was prepared. TCRdb itself ran the PCR reads through MiXCR, one entry per CDR3 protein. The repertoire consists of approximately 500,000 distinct CDR3 sequences, with about 10% occurring once and the leading ten covering 2%. V gene TRBV20-1 combines with J gene TRBJ2-5; no firm D call. Specimen: PBMCs, collected before TCRalphabeta/CD19-depleted stem cell transplant. This receptor was obtained from a child aged 2 to 10 with inherited bone marrow failure, due to receive a stem cell transplant. CDR3 region: CSARDLGPETQYF. Written as DNA, the CDR3 is TGCAGTGCTAGAGACTTAGGCCCAGAGACCCAGTACTTC.